The entry below gives a single TCR beta chain sequence along with its context. Its target antigen remains unknown. Base qualities are not provided; no much larger clone lies one nucleotide away. For the CD8 naive samples, CD45RO-negative cells were positively selected for CCR7, yielding a CD45RA+CCR7+ population from which TemRA cells were excluded. The donors were healthy, HIV-negative adults with no recently reported acute infections or vaccinations. Every donor was a Caucasian adult residing in Nashville, Tennessee, USA. Blood was obtained by leukapheresis, after which PBMCs were separated by Ficoll-Histopaque density gradient centrifugation and cryopreserved in liquid nitrogen vapor phase. Purity and quantity of every magnetically sorted T cell population were checked by analytical flow cytometry. Each sorted fraction had its genomic DNA isolated and then quantified by UV absorbance on a Nanodrop 2000c.

Using the deep immunoSEQ assay, TCR CDR3 regions were amplified from genomic DNA by multiplex PCR. Extracted genomic DNA from each cell subset was distributed evenly across all wells of several immunoSEQ 96-well plates, and each plate was treated as a replicate. Each replicate PCR for sorted subsets received about 210 ng genomic DNA, equal to around 32,000 T cell genomes. Purified libraries were quantified with a Qubit 3.0 fluorometer, sized on a Bioanalyzer 2100, and re-quantified with the KAPA Library Quantification kit. A separate single-read 150-cycle Illumina NextSeq 550 flow cell was used to sequence each immunoSEQ 96-well plate. The authors' analysis ran thus. Because the immunoSEQ output included only junctional sequences and no quality scores, the filtering could not be the same as the filtering used for full-length reads. Sequences were annotated with PyIR, a Python wrapper for IgBLAST v1.9, and V/J genes and CDR3 were assigned using IMGT germline references. Reads were removed for weak V/J assignments (E-value above 1e-6), missing CDR3, stop codons, out-of-frame junctions, or ambiguous translated residues. V3J clonotypes were defined as sequences sharing the same inferred V gene, J gene, and CDR3 amino acid sequence. The percentage overlap between two repertoires was calculated by dividing the number of shared unique clonotypes by the size of the smaller repertoire. RTK rarefaction, the Chao1 estimator, and Recon v2.1 estimates of unobserved clonotypes were used to assess repertoire richness. OLGA was used to compute generation probabilities for all TCRbeta clonotypes that the gDNA method yielded from a few donors. Not all clones reach the TCRdb copy of this immuneACCESS table, which keeps in-frame sequences only. Checked studies attribute under half of the gap to unresolved V genes and leave the rest unexplained. The V and J calls and the clone size are those of that table, but D and trimming were determined from the DNA. The sample profile shows just over 2,000,000 clones; about 95% of them were found once. The biggest ten clones account for 0.9% to 1.3% of the sample.

The sample comes from a study of shared clonotypes between healthy human individuals (dated by TCRdb to about 2020). Concerning the study at large: A few men and two women, aged 18 to 49 years, made up the cohort. Different laboratories and diverse techniques were used to prepare libraries and sequence TCR repertoires, to increase sequencing depth and limit assay-specific biases. Leukapheresis yielded between about 0.8 and 9.5 billion PBMCs per donor. Per donor, three plates each were used for CD4 naive and CD4 memory, two for CD8 naive, and one for CD8 memory. To estimate repertoire size and how much clonotypes are shared between individuals, the study performed deep sequencing of blood TCR repertoires from a few healthy adults. Overall study results and their limits: Sharing across several donors was observed for approximately 5% of naive CD4, about 4% of naive CD8, 2% to 2.5% of memory CD4, and about 0.4% of memory CD8 clonotypes. Clonotypes shared by all four sorted-subset donors showed higher generation probabilities than non-shared clonotypes. Even with the large sequencing depth, rarefaction of the sorted-subset datasets indicated that sequencing was incomplete. Sampling was limited to blood, and TCR repertoires in tissue likely differ from TCR repertoires in blood. Larger estimated clonotype richness was generally found for naive subsets than for memory subsets. Based on pairwise subsampling, the degree of clonotype sharing among donors was expected to be affected by sequencing depth. The genetic and exposure-history diversity represented was limited by the small number of donors.

The CDR3, from cysteine to phenylalanine, totals 13 residues. The kept DNA is CDR3 alone, 39 bases in frame from the first base. Per the germline V gene (reference sequence), SEHNR is the CDR1 and FQNEAQ is the CDR2. At the junction V is shortened by 6 bases and J by 6 bases, with 11 bases in between. Recombination linked TRBV7-9 to TRBJ2-2, with no confidently assigned D gene. The TCR originated in a man between 18 and 29 years old in good health. Sequencing used naive CD8+ T cells sorted from blood. The cell subset or site label of this sample denotes: CD45RA+CCR7+. CDR3 loop: CASRSNYPGELFF. The DNA sequence is as follows: TGTGCCAGCAGATCAAATTATCCCGGGGAGCTGTTTTTT.